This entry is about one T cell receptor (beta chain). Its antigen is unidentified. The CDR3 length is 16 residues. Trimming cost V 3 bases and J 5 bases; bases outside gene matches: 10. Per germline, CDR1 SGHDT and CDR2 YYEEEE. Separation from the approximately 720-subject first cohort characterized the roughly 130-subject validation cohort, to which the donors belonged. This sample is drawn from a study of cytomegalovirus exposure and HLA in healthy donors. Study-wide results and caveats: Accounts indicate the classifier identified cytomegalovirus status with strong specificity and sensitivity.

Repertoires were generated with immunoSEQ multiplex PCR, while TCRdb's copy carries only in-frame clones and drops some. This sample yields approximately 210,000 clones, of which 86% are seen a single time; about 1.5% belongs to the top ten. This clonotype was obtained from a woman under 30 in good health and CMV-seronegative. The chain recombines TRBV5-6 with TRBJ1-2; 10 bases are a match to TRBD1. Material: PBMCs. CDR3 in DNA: TGTGCCAGCAGCTCCTCTCGGGACAGGGGAATGTATGGCTACACCTTC. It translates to CASSSSRDRGMYGYTF.